Shown below are 15 T cell receptor beta chains from a single sample sequenced in a study of T cell responses to AZD1222 COVID-19 vaccine. TCRdb's copy holds only in-frame clones and misses some; the assay was immunoSEQ multiplex PCR. The table has over 100,000 clones, about 90% seen once; the top ten hold about 8.7%. The specimen was peripheral blood, collected on day 0 of AZD1222 vaccination. The receptors here all came from an adult in good health.

The chain links TRBV7-2 to TRBJ2-7, with 8 bases aligning to TRBD1. The CDR3 spans 14 residues. The V and J ends lost 2 bases and 3 bases, in that order; junction bases with no gene match: 3. Germline assignment: CDR1 SGHTA and CDR2 FQGNSA. The CDR3 sequence: CASSLSDRGYEQYF. The CDR3 DNA reads TGTGCCAGCAGCTTATCCGACAGGGGCTACGAGCAGTACTTC. Complete variable domain (other parts from reference TRBV7-2 and TRBJ2-7): GAGVSQSPSNKVTEKGKDVELRCDPISGHTALYWYRQSLGQGLEFLIYFQGNSAPDKSGLPSDRFSAERTGGSVSTLTIQRTQQEDSAVYLCASSLSDRGYEQYFGPGTRLTVT.

The V gene is TRBV28, the J gene TRBJ1-1; the D is unclear. In germline, CDR1 is MDHEN, CDR2 SYDVKM. This CDR3 spans 14 amino acids. Trimming shortened V by 2 bases and J by 0 bases, and 7 bases separated the two germline ends. CDR3 in DNA: TGTGCCAGCAGTTTACAACACCTGAACACTGAAGCTTTCTTT. Translation: CASSLQHLNTEAFF.

The chain is built from TRBV4-1 and TRBJ2-5; no definite D call. Germline V gene lookup returns CDR1 MGHRA and CDR2 YSYEKL. The germline V and J ends were trimmed by 4 bases and 3 bases, with 9 bases remaining between them. This CDR3 region has 13 residues. CDR3 amino acids: CASSLSAEETQYF. The CDR3 DNA reads as TGCGCCAGCAGCCTTTCAGCAGAAGAGACCCAGTACTTC.

The chain joins TRBV7-2 to TRBJ2-1, with TRBD2 as a possible D gene (6 bases). CDR1 SGHTA and CDR2 FQGNSA come from the germline V gene. This CDR3 comprises 14 residues. Trimming removed 5 bases from V and 1 base from J, with 9 bases in between. CDR3 protein: CASSPAGSYNEQFF. The CDR3, as DNA: TGTGCCAGCAGCCCCGCGGGGTCCTACAATGAGCAGTTCTTC.

The CDR3 sequence: CASSRKENEQFF. CDR3 sequence (DNA): TGTGCCAGCAGCCGTAAGGAGAATGAGCAGTTCTTC. The chain recombines TRBV7-9 with TRBJ2-1; D is ambiguous. The CDR3 extends over 12 amino acids. Germline V CDR1 and CDR2: SEHNR, FQNEAQ (reference sequence). V was pared by 5 bases and J by 7 bases, with 9 bases between.

The chain uses TRBV2 and TRBJ1-1; TRBD1 agrees at 7 bases. The V segment lost 5 bases and the J segment 1 base; nucleotides outside the gene matches: 1. The CDR3 extends over 13 amino acids. Germline V gene sequence: CDR1 SNHLY, CDR2 FYNNEI. Written as DNA, the CDR3 is TGTGCCAGCAGTTGGACAGGGAACACTGAAGCTTTCTTT. As protein: CASSWTGNTEAFF.

J is TRBJ1-1 and V is TRBV19; D gene uncertain. Trimming took off 7 bases at V and 8 bases at J, with 14 bases between the two ends. The CDR3 has 12 amino acids. CDR1 is LNHDA, CDR2 SQIVND, per germline (reference sequence). The CDR3 spells CASTVRAGEAFF. CDR3 sequence (DNA): TGTGCCAGTACCGTACGGGCAGGAGAAGCTTTCTTT.

About this clone itself: Additional DNA sequences in this sample encode the identical CDR3. The chain employs TRBV6-4 and TRBJ1-1; D remains unclear. Germline CDR1 and CDR2: MRHNA and SNTAGT. The CDR3 has 13 residues. V was clipped by 4 bases and J by 1 base, with 7 bases between them. DNA for the CDR3: TGTGCCAGCAGTGTTGGCGAGAACACTGAAGCTTTCTTT. Amino acids: CASSVGENTEAFF.

The CDR3 bases are TGTGCCAGCAGCCCGCAGGGCTACTATGGCTACACCTTC. This encodes CASSPQGYYGYTF. The chain couples TRBV7-8 to TRBJ1-2, with D perhaps TRBD1 (5 bases). The V end was cut by 5 bases, the J end by 3 bases, with 10 bases between. The CDR3 covers 13 residues. Germline loops: CDR1 SGHVS, CDR2 FQNEAQ.

This chain uses TRBV25-1 with TRBJ2-5; TRBD1 matches 11 bases. This CDR3 contains 15 residues. The trim removed 6 bases at V and 5 bases at J, leaving 8 bases unmatched. Germline V gene data show CDR1 as MGHDK and CDR2 as SYGVNS. The CDR3 region has the DNA TGTGCCAGCAGCGGACAGGGGGCGCGTGTGGAGACCCAGTACTTC. Translation: CASSGQGARVETQYF.

V is TRBV7-9 and J is TRBJ2-1; a weak D match, TRBD1 (6 bases). The CDR3 consists of 15 residues. With 7 bases removed from V and 7 bases from J, the gap between germline ends came to 20 bases. Germline-derived CDR1 and CDR2 are SEHNR and FQNEAQ (reference sequence). CDR3 in DNA: TGTGCCAGCACCCTATTGGGGGCTCCGAGGAATGAGCAGTTCTTC. The encoded protein is CASTLLGAPRNEQFF.

This clone is deemed medium-sized. The rearrangement joins TRBV28 to TRBJ2-1; 7 positions agree with TRBD2. Germline CDR1 is MDHEN and CDR2 is SYDVKM. CDR3 length: 14 amino acids. Trimming cost V 2 bases and J 2 bases; bases outside gene matches: 0. The CDR3 DNA reads TGTGCCAGCAGTTTACTAGCGGCCTACAATGAGCAGTTCTTC. Its translation is CASSLLAAYNEQFF.

The table lists this clone with a few counts. At one of its ends the junction is not consistent with the germline gene, which may arise from a read error. This CDR3 reads CASSVDDRLNYGYTF. The CDR3 DNA sequence: TGTGCCAGTAGTGTAGATGACAGACTCAACTATGGCTACACCTTC. This chain joins TRBV19 and TRBJ1-2, with D tentatively TRBD1 (5 bases). This CDR3 is 15 amino acids long. Germline CDR1 is LNHDA and CDR2 is SQIVND (reference sequence). Filled out from reference TRBV19 and TRBJ1-2, the complete variable domain reads DGGITQSPKYLFRKEGQNVTLSCEQNLNHDAMYWYRQDPGQGLRLIYYSQIVNDFQKGDIAEGYSVSREKKESFPLTVTSAQKNPTAFYLCASSVDDRLNYGYTFGSGTRLTVV.

The V gene is TRBV23-1, the J gene TRBJ1-5; 7 bases align to TRBD1. TRBV23-1 is noted as an ORF with a role that remains uncertain. The CDR3 runs to 13 residues. J was trimmed by 4 bases and V by 6 bases; bases with no gene match: 3. The CDR3 spells CASSQGGNQPQHF. In nucleotides, the CDR3 is TGCGCCAGCAGCCAGGGGGGTAATCAGCCCCAGCATTTT.

This chain's CDR3 is CASSQDSGSGYSGANVLTF. CDR3 DNA: TGCGCCAGCAGCCAAGATTCCGGCAGCGGATACTCTGGGGCCAACGTCCTGACTTTC. The chain joins TRBV4-3 to TRBJ2-6, with D possibly being TRBD2 (5 bases). V shed 0 bases and J shed 0 bases, with 15 bases lying between them. The length of the CDR3 is 19 residues. The germline V gene has CDR1 LGHNA and CDR2 YSLEER.